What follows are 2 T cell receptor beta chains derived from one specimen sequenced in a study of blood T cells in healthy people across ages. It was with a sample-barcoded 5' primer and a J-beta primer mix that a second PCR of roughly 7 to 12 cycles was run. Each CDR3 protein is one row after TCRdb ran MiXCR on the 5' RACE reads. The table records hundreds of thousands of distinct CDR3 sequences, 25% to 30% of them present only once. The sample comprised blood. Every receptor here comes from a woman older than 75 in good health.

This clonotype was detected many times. The CDR3 coding sequence is TGTGCCACCAGCAGAAACTTTAATGAAAAACTGTTTTTT. Translated: CATSRNFNEKLFF. The chain recombines TRBV15 with TRBJ1-4, with unresolved D. Germline values: CDR1 LNHNV, CDR2 YYDKDF (reference sequence). Trimming cost V 2 bases and J 4 bases, with 5 bases left between them. The CDR3 extends over 13 amino acids.

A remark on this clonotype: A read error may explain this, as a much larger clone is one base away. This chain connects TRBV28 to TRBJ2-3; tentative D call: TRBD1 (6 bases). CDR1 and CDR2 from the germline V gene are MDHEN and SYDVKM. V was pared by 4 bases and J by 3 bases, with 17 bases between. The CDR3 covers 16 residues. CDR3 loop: CASSSPEGRGTDTQYF. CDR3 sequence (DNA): TGTGCCAGCAGTTCTCCCGAGGGCAGGGGAACAGATACGCAGTATTTT. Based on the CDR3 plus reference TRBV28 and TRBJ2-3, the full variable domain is DVKVTQSSRYLVKRTGEKVFLECVQDMDHENMFWYRQDPGLGLRLIYFSYDVKMKEKGDIPEGYSVSREKKERFSLILESASTNQTSMYLCASSSPEGRGTDTQYFGPGTRLTVL.